This T cell receptor beta chain is drawn from a study of T cell responses to AZD1222 COVID-19 vaccine. The study's findings and limits: Within unmutated variant regions lay the reported targets of nearly half of spike-specific TCRs. Repertoires were obtained only post-peak T cell response. Breadth and depth of Spike-specific TCRs rose after two AZD1222 doses.

Regarding this clone: Its antigen remains unidentified.

Clones were sequenced by immunoSEQ multiplex PCR, and TCRdb holds only the in-frame ones, with some missing. In the table there are approximately 270,000 clones, about 94% of which are singletons. The clonotype comes from an adult who received the AZD1222 COVID-19 vaccine. The sample consisted of peripheral blood, taken 28 days after the second AZD1222 dose.

In nucleotides, the CDR3 is TGTGCCAGCAGTCCCCGACAGCTGTATGGCTACACCTTC. It codes for CASSPRQLYGYTF. The chain couples TRBV28 to TRBJ1-2; the D gene is possibly TRBD1 (5 bases). CDR3 length: 13 residues. V lost 5 bases to trimming and J lost 5 bases, with 12 bases between them. CDR1 and CDR2 (germline): MDHEN, SYDVKM.